The sample holds many counts of the clone carrying this TCR beta chain. This sample was included in a study of T cell clonality in common variable immunodeficiency. The repertoire was sequenced with immunoSEQ multiplex PCR; TCRdb's copy has only in-frame clones and lacks some. The specimen has about 43,000 clones, none found just once. This clonotype was obtained from a person aged 18-70 years in good health. The sequenced material came from peripheral blood mononuclear cells.

The sequenced CDR3 bases are TGTGCCAGCAGCCTTTCATCGGGGAGCACAGATACG. Protein sequence: CASSLSSGSTDT. In full, the CDR3 reads CASSLSSGSTDTQYF. The J gene is TRBJ2-3, the V gene TRBV9, with a weak D call TRBD2 (5 bases). Coverage ceases 3 residues before the CDR3 finishes, and the germline J gene fills in the end. The CDR3 has 15 amino acids. Trimming left V 4 bases short and J 0 bases short, with 12 bases between. CDR1 and CDR2 (germline): SGDLS, YYNGEE.